The source of this T cell receptor (beta chain) is a study of technical replicates of blood from a few donors. Measured with immunoSEQ multiplex PCR; TCRdb has only the in-frame clones, and not every one. The sample has nearly 95,000 clones; 96% are singletons. Trimming left V 5 bases short and J 2 bases short, with 6 bases between. The germline V gene encodes CDR1 MDHEN and CDR2 SYDVKM. This CDR3 region has 12 residues. The TCR originated in a human donor in good health. V is TRBV28 and J is TRBJ1-1, with D unclear. The sample comprised T cells isolated from PBMCs. The CDR3 loop reads CASSNVNTEAFF. The CDR3 DNA is TGTGCCAGCAGTAATGTAAACACTGAAGCTTTCTTT.